This T cell receptor beta chain was sequenced during a study of T cell responses to AZD1222 COVID-19 vaccine. Points on this clone: Its target is not known.

Pooling was applied to second doses at about 4 or about 12 weeks. The data were produced by immunoSEQ multiplex PCR, yet TCRdb's version contains in-frame clones alone and is incomplete. This repertoire shows 90,000 to 130,000 clones, roughly 89% found once; its top ten account for 2% to 2.5%. Trimming took off 8 bases at V and 0 bases at J, with 11 bases between the two ends. The CDR3 runs to 14 residues. Germline-derived CDR1 and CDR2 are SGHTA and FQGNSA. Study-level findings and limits: Baseline serology detected seropositivity in only six AZD1222 recipients. Females made up more of the donors, who were largely white British, and clonal diversity may have come out too low. A rise in Spike-specific TCR breadth and depth followed two AZD1222 doses.

The sequencing used peripheral blood, collected 28 days after the second AZD1222 dose. The TCR was taken from an adult who received the AZD1222 COVID-19 vaccine. The rearrangement joins TRBV7-2 to TRBJ1-5, with unresolved D. CDR3 protein: CASGAGNSNQPQHF. The CDR3 nucleotides read TGTGCCAGCGGAGCCGGAAATAGCAATCAGCCCCAGCATTTT.